The T cell receptor (beta chain) described here comes from a study of OX40 agonist ivuxolimab in advanced cancers. Concerning the study at large: Ivuxolimab was an agonistic, fully human IgG2 monoclonal antibody directed against OX40 (CD134), a costimulatory receptor. Intravenous ivuxolimab was administered to patients every 2 weeks at six dose levels: 0.01, 0.1, 0.3, 1.5, 3 and 10 mg/kg. Of the approximately 53 patients in dose escalation, about 20 had hepatocellular carcinoma, approximately 15 had melanoma, 9 had renal cell carcinoma and 9 had head and neck cancer. The dose-escalation cohort was about 83% male with a mean age of about 54 years, ranging from roughly 23 to 80. Patients were allowed to have had prior anti-PD-1, anti-PD-L1 or anti-CTLA-4 therapy, and around 40% of the dose-escalation patients had previously received checkpoint inhibitors. Three dose-escalation patients achieved partial responses, one with hepatocellular carcinoma and two with cutaneous melanoma. Peripheral TCRbeta sequencing was intended to test whether TCR sequence diversity was altered and clonal T-cell expansion was caused by ivuxolimab. The monotherapy dose-escalation portion (N of about 50 patients) of the phase I ivuxolimab trial is reported in the paper.

Results the study describes overall, beyond this receptor: In the 0.1-3.0 mg/kg groups, partial responders had among the lowest normalized peripheral clonal expansion, particularly in CD8+ T cells. Which antigens the clonally expanded peripheral T cells were specific for was not determined. Low levels of normalized T-cell clonal expansion were also seen in some patients who did not respond. At doses of 0.1 to 3.0 mg/kg, clonal expansion of both CD4+ and CD8+ T cells in blood was seen between baseline and week 6. After ivuxolimab, CD8+ T cells had more expanded clones than CD4+ T cells on average.

For sequencing of the TCRbeta CDR3 region, genomic DNA was extracted from the sorted cells. TCRbeta CDR3 regions were sequenced using the immunoSEQ Assay. TCRdb obtained this table from immuneACCESS and retained in-frame rearrangements with V and J assigned. These tables miss some clones; where compared with another copy, unresolved V genes account for less than half of the shortfall, and the remainder is unexplained. In this sample the table shows some 66,000 clones, roughly 81% of which occur a single time. The ten largest clonotypes hold roughly 1.6% of the sample. Patients with autoimmune disease history or receiving systemic immunosuppression were excluded from the trial. Peripheral blood for TCR sequencing was drawn from every dose cohort at baseline, at cycle 4 day 1 and at cycle 7 day 1. The samples were taken from a phase I, first-in-human, multicenter, open-label dose-escalation trial of ivuxolimab. Adults with locally advanced or metastatic melanoma, renal cell, hepatocellular, or head and neck squamous cell carcinoma were enrolled in the trial. Before TCR sequencing, CD4+ T cells and CD8+ T cells were sorted from peripheral blood as separate populations.

Note on this clone: Its target antigen remains unknown. Base qualities were left out, and no much larger clone turns up one base away.

In the germline V gene, CDR1 corresponds to SGHTA and CDR2 to FQGNSA. The V and J ends are trimmed by 1 base and 0 bases, leaving 7 bases between them. The CDR3 sequence holds 14 residues, the cysteine and phenylalanine included. Only CDR3 DNA is held: 42 bases, read in frame from base 1. The sequencing here drew on CD4+ or CD8+ T cells sorted from blood, taken in a trial of the OX40 agonist ivuxolimab. Rearrangement joined TRBV7-2 to TRBJ2-7; the D segment cannot be called with confidence. The source of this sequence is an adult with an advanced solid tumor such as melanoma, head and neck, liver or kidney cancer. The CDR3 loop reads CASSLGGDSYEQYF. The nucleotide sequence is TGTGCCAGCAGCTTAGGCGGCGACTCCTACGAGCAGTACTTC.